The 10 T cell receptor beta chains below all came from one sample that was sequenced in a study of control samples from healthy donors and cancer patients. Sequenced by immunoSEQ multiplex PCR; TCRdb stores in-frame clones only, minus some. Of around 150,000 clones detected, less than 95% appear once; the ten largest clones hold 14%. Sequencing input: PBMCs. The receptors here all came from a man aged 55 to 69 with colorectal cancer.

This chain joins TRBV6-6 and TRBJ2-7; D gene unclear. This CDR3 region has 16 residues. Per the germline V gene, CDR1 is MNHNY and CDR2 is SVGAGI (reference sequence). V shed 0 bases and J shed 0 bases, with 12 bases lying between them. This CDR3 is CASSYSKGPNSYEQYF. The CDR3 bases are TGTGCCAGCAGTTACTCGAAAGGGCCAAACTCCTACGAGCAGTACTTC.

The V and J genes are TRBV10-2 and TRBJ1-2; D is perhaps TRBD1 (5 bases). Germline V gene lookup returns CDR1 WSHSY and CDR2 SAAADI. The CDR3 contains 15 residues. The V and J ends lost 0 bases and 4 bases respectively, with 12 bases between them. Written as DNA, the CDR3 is TGCGCCAGCAGTGAGTCGGGGGTGGGAGGCTATGGCTACACCTTC. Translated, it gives CASSESGVGGYGYTF.

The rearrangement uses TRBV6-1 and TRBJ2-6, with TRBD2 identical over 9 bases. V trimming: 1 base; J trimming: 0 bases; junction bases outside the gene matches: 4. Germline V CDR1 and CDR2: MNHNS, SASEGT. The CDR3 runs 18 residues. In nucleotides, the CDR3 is TGTGCCAGCAGTGAAGTGGCGGGGGGGAGCTCTGGGGCCAACGTCCTGACTTTC. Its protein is CASSEVAGGSSGANVLTF.

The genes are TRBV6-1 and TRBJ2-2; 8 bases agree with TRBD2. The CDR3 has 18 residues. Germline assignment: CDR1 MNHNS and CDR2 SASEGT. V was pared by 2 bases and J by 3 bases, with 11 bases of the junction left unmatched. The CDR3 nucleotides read TGTGCCAGCAGTGAAAGGGGGTGGAGCGGGGGCGACACCGGGGAGCTGTTTTTT. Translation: CASSERGWSGGDTGELFF.

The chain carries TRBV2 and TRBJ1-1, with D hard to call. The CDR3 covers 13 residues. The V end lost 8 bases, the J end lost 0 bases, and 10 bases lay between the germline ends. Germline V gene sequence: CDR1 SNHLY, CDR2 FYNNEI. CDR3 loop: CASGRAMNTEAFF. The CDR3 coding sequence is TGTGCCAGCGGAAGGGCTATGAACACTGAAGCTTTCTTT. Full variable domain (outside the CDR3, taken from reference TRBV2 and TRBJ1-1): EPEVTQTPSHQVTQMGQEVILRCVPISNHLYFYWYRQILGQKVEFLVSFYNNEISEKSEIFDDQFSVERPDGSNFTLKIRSTKLEDSAMYFCASGRAMNTEAFFGQGTRLTVV.

For the CDR3, the DNA is TGTGCCGGCGCCACCCTAGATTTTGGATACTATGGCTACACCTTC. It encodes CAGATLDFGYYGYTF. This rearrangement joins TRBV27 to TRBJ1-2; no clear D gene. Trimming stripped 11 bases from V and 3 bases from J, with 22 bases between. The CDR3 runs to 15 residues. Germline CDR1 reads MNHEY; CDR2 reads SMNVEV (reference sequence).

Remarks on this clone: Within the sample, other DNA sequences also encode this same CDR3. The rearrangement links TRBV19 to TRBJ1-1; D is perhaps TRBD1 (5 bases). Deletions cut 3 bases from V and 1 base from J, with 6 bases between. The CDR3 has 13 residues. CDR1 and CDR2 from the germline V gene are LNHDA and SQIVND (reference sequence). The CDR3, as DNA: TGTGCCAGTAGTATTGGGGGGAACACTGAAGCTTTCTTT. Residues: CASSIGGNTEAFF.

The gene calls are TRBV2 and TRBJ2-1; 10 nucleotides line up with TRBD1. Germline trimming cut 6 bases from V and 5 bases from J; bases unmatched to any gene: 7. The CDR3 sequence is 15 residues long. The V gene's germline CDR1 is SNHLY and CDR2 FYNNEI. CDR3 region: CASRERTGGNNEQFF. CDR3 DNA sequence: TGTGCCAGCAGAGAAAGGACAGGGGGTAACAATGAGCAGTTCTTC.

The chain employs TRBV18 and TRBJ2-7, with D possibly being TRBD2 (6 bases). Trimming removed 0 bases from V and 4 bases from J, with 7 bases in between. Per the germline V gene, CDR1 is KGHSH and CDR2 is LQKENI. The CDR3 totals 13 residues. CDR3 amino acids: CASSPPEGYEQYF. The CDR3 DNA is TGTGCCAGCTCACCACCGGAGGGTTACGAGCAGTACTTC.

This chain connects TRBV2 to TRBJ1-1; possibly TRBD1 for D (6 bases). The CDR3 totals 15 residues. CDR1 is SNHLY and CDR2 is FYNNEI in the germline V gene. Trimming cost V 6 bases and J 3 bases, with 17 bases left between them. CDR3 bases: TGTGCCAGCAGGACTCGAACAGGGCCGGACACTGAAGCTTTCTTT. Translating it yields CASRTRTGPDTEAFF.